The next 22 T cell receptor beta chains were all read from a single sample in a study of prognosis after radiotherapy for stage I lung cancer. Amplification of TCR beta CDR3 from genomic DNA used two-round multiplex PCR. First-round PCR employed TRBV- and TRBJ-specific primers for each gene. Each CDR3 protein is one row after TCRdb ran MiXCR on the multiplex PCR reads. The profile shows roughly 30,000 distinct CDR3 sequences, around 48% of them singletons. The source material was PBMCs, sampled before or after stereotactic body radiation therapy (not recorded which). The receptors were gathered from a donor aged 50 or older with non-small cell lung cancer.

Many counts were recorded for this clonotype. The V gene is TRBV12-3 or TRBV12-4, the J gene TRBJ2-2; D is perhaps TRBD2 (5 bases). Deletions cut 3 bases from V and 5 bases from J, with 7 bases between. This CDR3 has 13 amino acids. The CDR3 sequence: CASSLRVTGELFF. CDR3 in DNA: TGTGCCAGCAGTTTGCGGGTAACCGGGGAGCTGTTTTTT.

Turning to this clonotype: Compared with germline, one end of the junction differs, possibly owing to a read error. The V and J genes are TRBV6-2 or TRBV6-3 and TRBJ2-7; 7 bases match TRBD1. There are 15 residues in the CDR3. Germline CDR1 and CDR2: MNHEY and SVGEGT. CDR3 amino acids: CASSHSEGGTYEQYF. Here the CDR3 DNA reads TGTGCCAGCAGTCACTCCGAAGGGGGCACCTACGAGCAGTACTTC.

Ten or more counts support this clonotype. The chain has TRBV11-2 and TRBJ2-7; TRBD2 aligns across 10 bases. CDR1 SGHAT and CDR2 FQNNGV come from the germline V gene. This CDR3 comprises 16 residues. Trimming took 4 bases from V and 6 from J; bases not matched to a gene: 12. The CDR3 coding sequence is TGTGCCAGCAGCTCAAGGTGGCTAGCGGGAGTATCCGAGCAGTACTTC. It is translated as CASSSRWLAGVSEQYF.

This clonotype was observed once. With a far larger clone one base away, a read error is the likely cause. The chain carries TRBV7-9 and TRBJ1-2; 7 bases line up with TRBD1. The length of the CDR3 is 18 residues. From germline, CDR1 is SEHNR and CDR2 FQNEAQ (reference sequence). V lost 3 bases to trimming and J lost 2 bases; unmatched junction nucleotides: 15. The CDR3 sequence: CASSLSSGGGHKNYGYTF. CDR3 DNA: TGTGCCAGCAGCTTGAGCTCAGGGGGGGGACATAAGAACTATGGCTACACCTTC.

This clonotype was detected only a few times. This likely came from a read error, as a far larger clone is one base away. The chain is built from TRBV6-9 and TRBJ2-7, with D uncertain. Germline values: CDR1 MNHGY, CDR2 SVAAGI. The CDR3 has 14 amino acids. This CDR3 is CASIYELGTYEQYF. The CDR3, as DNA: TGTGCCAGCATTTATGAGCTAGGGACCTACGAGCAGTACTTC.

This clonotype ranks as medium-sized. The chain links TRBV13 to TRBJ2-2, with a possible D match to TRBD2 (6 bases). This CDR3 comprises 16 residues. Germline-derived CDR1 and CDR2 are PRHDT and FYEKMQ (reference sequence). Trimming pared 0 bases from V and 4 bases from J, leaving 12 bases between. The CDR3 here is CASSLGLGRGTGELFF. The CDR3 DNA is TGTGCCAGCAGCTTAGGCCTGGGGCGGGGCACCGGGGAGCTGTTTTTT.

This sequence joins TRBV5-1 and TRBJ2-1; weak D call: TRBD1 (6 bases). CDR1 SGHRS and CDR2 YFSETQ come from the germline V gene. The germline V and J ends were trimmed by 5 bases and 6 bases, with 18 bases remaining between them. This CDR3 has 15 residues. The CDR3 here is CASSPIQGLGNEQFF. CDR3 nucleotide sequence: TGCGCCAGCAGTCCGATTCAGGGGTTAGGCAATGAGCAGTTCTTC.

The sample holds one count of this clonotype. The junction and the germline gene differ at one end; a read error may be behind it. V gene TRBV30 combines with J gene TRBJ2-1, with TRBD2 matching over 10 bases. The CDR3 has 15 amino acids. Germline assignment: CDR1 GTSNPN and CDR2 SVGIG (reference sequence). CDR3 sequence: CAWSGEREGYNEHFF. The CDR3 DNA reads as TGTGCCTGGAGTGGGGAGCGGGAGGGATACAATGAGCATTTCTTC.

The rearrangement joins TRBV19 to TRBJ2-7; TRBD2 agrees at 10 bases. V shed 8 bases and J 6 bases; nucleotides not matched to a gene: 10. Looked up from germline, CDR1 is LNHDA and CDR2 is SQIVND (reference sequence). This CDR3 region has 14 residues. The CDR3 region has the DNA TGTGCCAGTGGGGGCGCTAGCGGGAGAGGCGAGCAGTACTTC. Its protein product is CASGGASGRGEQYF.

The rearrangement links TRBV2 to TRBJ2-3; D is undetermined. This CDR3 contains 14 residues. CDR1 SNHLY and CDR2 FYNNEI come from the germline V gene. The V end was cut by 5 bases, the J end by 3 bases, with 12 bases between. The CDR3 DNA follows: TGTGCCAGCAGTCTCCTAGGAAGGACAGATACGCAGTATTTT. It codes for CASSLLGRTDTQYF.

This clonotype was picked up one time. This chain uses TRBV20-1 with TRBJ1-2, with D possibly being TRBD1 (6 bases). This CDR3 comprises 13 residues. Germline V gene data show CDR1 as DFQATT and CDR2 as SNEGSKA (reference sequence). Trimming took off 5 bases at V and 1 base at J, with 11 bases between the two ends. The CDR3 nucleotides are TGCAGTGCTCCCGGGACACTTAACTATGGCTACACCTTC. It is translated as CSAPGTLNYGYTF.

The V gene is TRBV5-1, the J gene TRBJ1-1, with D unclear. Germline V gives CDR1 SGHRS, CDR2 YFSETQ. There are 15 residues in the CDR3. Trimming shortened V by 2 bases and J by 4 bases, and 15 bases separated the two germline ends. CDR3 bases: TGCGCCAGCAGCTTTGGGCACGGCGTTTGCACTGAAGCTTTCTTT. Its protein product is CASSFGHGVCTEAFF.

The genes are TRBV12-5 and TRBJ1-6; the D is unclear. V was shortened by 2 bases and J by 0 bases, with 11 bases between the two germline ends. CDR3 size: 17 residues. From germline, CDR1 is LGHNT and CDR2 FRNRAP. The DNA of the CDR3 is TGTGCTAGTGGTTTGAGGGCCAGTCGCTCCTATAATTCACCCCTCCACTTT. Its protein is CASGLRASRSYNSPLHF.

This clonotype was detected ten times or more. The DNA for the CDR3 is TGCAGTGCTAGAGATATTCAGGAAACCTCTAATGAAAAACTGTTTTTT. It translates to CSARDIQETSNEKLFF. The chain couples TRBV20-1 to TRBJ1-4; D is unclear. The ends were cut back, 0 bases at V and 3 bases at J, with 14 bases in the middle. The CDR3 runs to 16 residues. CDR1 DFQATT and CDR2 SNEGSKA come from the germline V gene (reference sequence).

This clonotype was picked up many times. This chain connects TRBV25-1 to TRBJ1-1, with no clear D. Trimming cost V 7 bases and J 1 base, with 10 bases left between them. Germline CDR1 is MGHDK and CDR2 is SYGVNS. The CDR3 spans 13 residues. The CDR3 region is CASKSAENTEAFF. In DNA, the CDR3 is TGTGCCAGCAAATCTGCGGAGAACACTGAAGCTTTCTTT.

To note about this clonotype: This may stem from a read error, because a much larger clone lies one nucleotide away. V and J are TRBV10-3 and TRBJ2-5; 8 positions match TRBD2. The CDR3 covers 14 residues. Germline V lookup: CDR1 ENHRY, CDR2 SYGVKD. The trim removed 4 bases at V and 3 bases at J, leaving 4 bases unmatched. The CDR3 DNA reads as TGTGCCATCAGTGGGGGAGCGGGAGAAGAGACCCAGTACTTC. It translates to CAISGGAGEETQYF.

The chain joins TRBV27 to TRBJ2-7; 7 positions match TRBD2. V trimming: 8 bases; J trimming: 3 bases; junction bases outside the gene matches: 10. CDR3 length equals 14 residues. The germline V gene has CDR1 MNHEY and CDR2 SMNVEV (reference sequence). In DNA form, the CDR3 reads TGTGCCAGCCGCCCGGGGGGAAGGGGCTACGAGCAGTACTTC. Translation: CASRPGGRGYEQYF.

This clonotype has a count of ten or more. The chain combines TRBV12-3 or TRBV12-4 with TRBJ2-5; the match to TRBD2 covers 14 bases. Unmatched junction bases numbered 7, after V lost 4 bases and J lost 6 bases. This CDR3 spans 16 amino acids. The CDR3 spells CASSSWGTSGRQTQYF. The CDR3 DNA is TGTGCCAGCAGTTCCTGGGGGACTAGCGGGAGACAGACCCAGTACTTC.

The table lists this clonotype with many counts. A much larger clone lies a single base off, so this may be a read error. The gene calls are TRBV7-2 and TRBJ2-7, with 7 nucleotides matching TRBD2. This CDR3 contains 14 residues. The germline V gene encodes CDR1 SGHTA and CDR2 FQGNSA. DNA of the CDR3: TGTGCCAGCAGCTTAACGGGGCGGGACTACGGGCAGTACTTC. As protein: CASSLTGRDYGQYF.

This clonotype was detected many times. V usage is TRBV19 and J usage is TRBJ2-3; 12 nucleotides align to TRBD2. The CDR3 is made up of 17 amino acids. J gave up 7 bases and V 6 bases, and 14 bases lay outside the gene matches. CDR1 is LNHDA, CDR2 SQIVND, per germline (reference sequence). This CDR3 is CASRQTLTSGRSNTQYF. The CDR3 DNA is TGTGCCAGTAGGCAAACTCTGACTAGCGGGAGAAGTAATACGCAGTATTTT.

The sample holds many counts of this clonotype. For the CDR3, the DNA is TGTGCCAGTAGTGCCTTCTTGCAAGGGGGGAGCCCAGAGCAGTACTTC. Its protein product is CASSAFLQGGSPEQYF. The chain joins TRBV19 to TRBJ2-7, with D perhaps being TRBD1 or TRBD2 (6 bases each). The CDR3 runs 16 residues. V shed 5 bases and J shed 7 bases, with 24 bases lying between them. Germline V gene data show CDR1 as LNHDA and CDR2 as SQIVND (reference sequence).

This clonotype occurred once. The rearrangement links TRBV12-3 or TRBV12-4 to TRBJ2-1, with a weak D call TRBD1 (6 bases). The CDR3 is made up of 16 amino acids. The ends were cut back, 6 bases at V and 0 bases at J, with 15 bases in the middle. For the CDR3, the DNA is TGTGCCAGCAGCCCCAGGGGCTCCAACTCCTACAATGAGCAGTTCTTC. This encodes CASSPRGSNSYNEQFF.